This T cell receptor beta chain stems from a study of blood T cells in healthy people across ages. The second PCR ran about 6 to 11 cycles with a sample-barcoded 5' primer and J-beta primers. A template-switch adaptor with 12 random nucleotides tagged each cDNA molecule. TCRdb called the 5' RACE reads again in MiXCR, with one record for every CDR3 protein. The sample carries 850,000 to 1,300,000 distinct CDR3 sequences, 35% to 55% recorded once. Worth noting for this clonotype: Its antigen is not known.

General study points: Comparison with aged donors showed that long-lived donors had more naive CD4+ cells and higher diversity. As age increased, TCR beta diversity per million T cells fell in a roughly linear fashion.

Trimming removed 1 base at V and 6 bases at J, with 12 bases between. The CDR3 totals 14 residues. The germline CDR1 and CDR2 sequences are SGHVS and FQNEAQ. V gene TRBV7-8 combines with J gene TRBJ1-2; no reliable D call. What was sequenced was blood. The receptor comes from a woman aged 55 to 70 in good health. Here the CDR3 reads CASSLGPPYNGYTF. CDR3 coding DNA: TGTGCCAGCAGCTTAGGTCCTCCTTACAATGGCTACACCTTC.